This T cell receptor beta chain came from a study of blood T cell repertoires in COVID-19. This table comes from immunoSEQ multiplex PCR, and its TCRdb copy is limited to in-frame clones, with some not included. The data hold some 270,000 clones, with 89% observed a single time. Germline CDR1 and CDR2: MNHEY and SVGAGI. This CDR3 spans 14 amino acids. The junction had 9 bases not matched to a gene; V was cut back by 6 bases and J by 4 bases. This clone appeared a few times. The origin of this receptor is a woman between 40 and 55 years old who had recovered from COVID-19. The sequencing input was PBMCs or T cells enriched from blood (not recorded which). The chain recombines TRBV6-5 with TRBJ2-7, with 7 bases fitting TRBD2. CDR3 loop: CASSPSSGLYEQYF. Written as DNA, the CDR3 is TGTGCCAGCAGCCCGTCTAGCGGACTATACGAGCAGTACTTC.